One and the same sample provided the 11 T cell receptor beta chains below, sequenced in a study of T cell responses to AZD1222 COVID-19 vaccine. Profiling relied on immunoSEQ multiplex PCR, and the TCRdb table lists in-frame clones only, not all of them. The sample shows some 97,000 clones, around 90% of them seen only once. Sequenced material: peripheral blood, taken on day 0 of AZD1222 vaccination. All receptors derive from an adult in good health.

The rearrangement joins TRBV4-2 to TRBJ2-6; 7 bases match TRBD1. Germline V CDR1 and CDR2: LGHNA, YNFKEQ. The CDR3 consists of 16 residues. The junction had 2 bases not matched to a gene; V was cut back by 1 base and J by 2 bases. The CDR3 DNA reads TGTGCCAGCAGCCAAGTGCAGGGGGCTGGGGCCAACGTCCTGACTTTC. Translation gives CASSQVQGAGANVLTF.

The genes are TRBV19 and TRBJ1-2; D may be TRBD1 (5 bases). Germline assignment: CDR1 LNHDA and CDR2 SQIVND (reference sequence). This CDR3 has 13 amino acids. With 7 bases removed from V and 4 bases from J, the gap between germline ends came to 13 bases. The CDR3 protein is CASKEGPFYGYTF. The CDR3, as DNA: TGTGCCAGTAAGGAGGGACCATTCTATGGCTACACCTTC. The full variable domain, completed using reference TRBV19 and TRBJ1-2, is DGGITQSPKYLFRKEGQNVTLSCEQNLNHDAMYWYRQDPGQGLRLIYYSQIVNDFQKGDIAEGYSVSREKKESFPLTVTSAQKNPTAFYLCASKEGPFYGYTFGSGTRLTVV.

This chain links TRBV30 with TRBJ2-7; TRBD1 might be the D (6 bases). The V gene lost 4 bases and the J gene lost 12 bases, with 16 bases spanning the gap. Germline V gene lookup returns CDR1 GTSNPN and CDR2 SVGIG (reference sequence). CDR3 length: 11 residues. The DNA for the CDR3 is TGTGCCTGGAACCAGGGGCCTTTGCGGTACTTC. It codes for CAWNQGPLRYF.

V and J are TRBV5-4 and TRBJ1-1, with unresolved D. Deletions cut 5 bases from V and 7 bases from J, with 9 bases between. This CDR3 is built from 11 residues. From germline, CDR1 is SGHNT and CDR2 YYREEE (reference sequence). Here the CDR3 reads CASRRGDEAFF. Written as DNA, the CDR3 is TGTGCCAGCAGACGCGGGGATGAAGCTTTCTTT.

In DNA form, the CDR3 reads TGTGCCAGCAGTTTATCCCACCCTAGAACAGATACGCAGTATTTT. It yields the protein CASSLSHPRTDTQYF. This chain uses TRBV27 with TRBJ2-3; no clear D. The CDR3 runs 15 residues. Trimming took 0 bases from V and 3 from J, leaving 10 bases between them. CDR1 and CDR2 (germline): MNHEY, SMNVEV (reference sequence).

The chain combines TRBV7-9 with TRBJ2-3; D not resolved. CDR1 is SEHNR and CDR2 is FQNEAQ in the germline V gene (reference sequence). Trimming shortened V by 2 bases and J by 1 base, and 7 bases separated the two germline ends. The length of the CDR3 is 14 residues. CDR3 region: CASSLSWGTDTQYF. CDR3 bases: TGTGCCAGCAGCTTATCTTGGGGCACAGATACGCAGTATTTT.

The chain combines TRBV9 with TRBJ2-3; 7 bases are shared with TRBD2. The ends lost 2 bases at V and 0 bases at J; junction bases unmatched: 9. CDR1 SGDLS and CDR2 YYNGEE come from the germline V gene. The length of the CDR3 is 17 residues. This chain's CDR3 is CASSVVGGPASTDTQYF. DNA for the CDR3: TGTGCCAGCAGCGTGGTGGGAGGGCCCGCTAGCACAGATACGCAGTATTTT.

V and J are TRBV10-3 and TRBJ2-7, with D perhaps being TRBD1 or TRBD2 (5 bases each). V shed 2 bases and J shed 4 bases, with 15 bases lying between them. Germline V gene data show CDR1 as ENHRY and CDR2 as SYGVKD. The CDR3 loop spans 15 amino acids. The CDR3 DNA sequence: TGTGCCATCAGTGAGCCTATGGGGGAGAGGTACGAGCAGTACTTC. It codes for CAISEPMGERYEQYF.

V is TRBV2 and J is TRBJ2-7; perhaps D is TRBD1 or TRBD2 (5 bases each). The germline V and J ends were trimmed by 7 bases and 2 bases, with 9 bases remaining between them. Germline V CDR1 and CDR2: SNHLY, FYNNEI. CDR3 size: 12 residues. CDR3 region: CASTGQTYEQYF. The CDR3 region has the DNA TGTGCCAGCACGGGGCAGACCTACGAGCAGTACTTC.

Here the CDR3 reads CASSLGEGAPGQPQHF. CDR3 DNA sequence: TGTGCCAGCAGTTTGGGGGAGGGGGCGCCGGGTCAGCCCCAGCATTTT. The genes are TRBV28 and TRBJ1-5; 7 positions match TRBD1. Germline V gives CDR1 MDHEN, CDR2 SYDVKM. The junction had 11 bases not matched to a gene; V was cut back by 3 bases and J by 6 bases. The CDR3 has 16 amino acids. Full variable domain (remainder filled in from reference TRBV28 and TRBJ1-5): DVKVTQSSRYLVKRTGEKVFLECVQDMDHENMFWYRQDPGLGLRLIYFSYDVKMKEKGDIPEGYSVSREKKERFSLILESASTNQTSMYLCASSLGEGAPGQPQHFGDGTRLSIL.

This clone appeared a single time. This chain joins TRBV6-1 and TRBJ1-6; D remains unclear. Per the germline V gene, CDR1 is MNHNS and CDR2 is SASEGT. CDR3 length equals 13 residues. Trimming removed 3 bases at V and 9 bases at J, with 9 bases between. The CDR3 nucleotides are TGTGCCAGCAGTGACCTCCGGCCTTCACCCCTCCACTTT. It encodes CASSDLRPSPLHF.